This T cell receptor beta chain was retrieved from a study of T-cell reconstitution after alpha-beta-depleted transplantation in children. The study's findings and limits: Several hundred graft clones that had expanded were reportedly the source of alpha-beta T cells about two months after transplant. Surviving recipient cells, namely T cells and thymic progenitors, were the source of high day-60 TCRbeta diversity in some patients. At the one-year point after transplant, T-cell counts and TCRbeta diversity were found to come mostly from T cells that had been newly produced.

With regard to this clonotype: What it recognizes is unknown.

With 4 bases removed from V and 5 bases from J, the gap between germline ends came to 14 bases. Per the germline V gene, CDR1 is MDHEN and CDR2 is SYDVKM. There are 15 residues in the CDR3. Unique molecular identifiers were incorporated during preparation of the TCRbeta library. TCRdb re-called the PCR reads through MiXCR, storing one row per CDR3 protein. The sample has roughly 300,000 distinct CDR3 sequences, 11% seen once. The clonotype originates from a male patient under 10 years old who had a stem cell transplant for chronic granulomatous disease, so the T cells may come from the graft donor. The source was peripheral blood, collected 180 days after TCRalphabeta/CD19-depleted stem cell transplant. The gene calls are TRBV28 and TRBJ1-4; D remains unclear. In nucleotides, the CDR3 is TGTGCCAGCAGTTCCCCCATAGGGCTGAATGAAAAACTGTTTTTT. This translates into CASSSPIGLNEKLFF. Filled out from reference TRBV28 and TRBJ1-4, the complete variable domain reads DVKVTQSSRYLVKRTGEKVFLECVQDMDHENMFWYRQDPGLGLRLIYFSYDVKMKEKGDIPEGYSVSREKKERFSLILESASTNQTSMYLCASSSPIGLNEKLFFGSGTQLSVL.